The 14 T cell receptor beta chains below all came from one sample that was sequenced in a study of T cells in women clearing cervical HPV infection. Profiling relied on immunoSEQ multiplex PCR, and the TCRdb table lists in-frame clones only, not all of them. Its table records some 16,000 clones. The sample comprised blood buffy coat. Source of these receptors: a woman between 18 and 70 years old with a cervical HPV16 infection that either progressed to CIN3+ or cleared (not recorded which).

CDR3 DNA, as far as it was read: TGCAGTGCTAGAGATCTTGGGCAGATCCCCACCGAG. Translation: CSARDLGQIPTE. The full CDR3 is CSARDLGQIPTEQYF. V usage is TRBV20-1 and J usage is TRBJ2-7; no firm D call. Read data end 3 residues before the CDR3 end; the end is taken from the germline J gene. The V end lost 0 bases, the J end lost 6 bases, and 18 bases lay between the germline ends. The CDR3 totals 15 residues. The germline CDR1 and CDR2 sequences are DFQATT and SNEGSKA (reference sequence).

About this clone itself: Read coverage stops 3 residues before the CDR3 terminus; the germline J gene supplies the remainder. The chain carries TRBV12-3 or TRBV12-4 and TRBJ2-7; perhaps TRBD1 as D (5 bases). The V gene lost 1 base and the J gene lost 2 bases, with 15 bases spanning the gap. The CDR3 totals 16 residues. The chain's CDR3 is CASSLEGVEFTYEQYF. The CDR3 bases that were read are TGTGCCAGCAGTTTAGAAGGGGTGGAGTTTACCTACGAG.

Points on this clone: A junction end diverges from the germline sequence, so it may reflect a read error. The CDR3 end is not reached by the read, which stops 3 residues before it; the germline J gene fills it in. In the same sample, other DNA sequences code for this CDR3. The chain employs TRBV7-1 and TRBJ1-3, with 9 bases aligning to TRBD1. TRBV7-1 is an ORF for which the function is uncertain. This CDR3 is 22 amino acids long. CDR3 in amino acids: CASSSLTYDRTGEYRAGNTIYF. The CDR3 DNA, read in part, is TGTGCCAGCAGCTCGTTGACATACGACCGGACAGGGGAATATAGGGCTGGAAACACA.

Notes on this clone: The read halts 3 residues ahead of the CDR3 end, with the missing end drawn from the germline J gene. The V call is TRBV20-1, the J call TRBJ2-3; D unclear. CDR1 and CDR2 (germline): DFQATT, SNEGSKA (reference sequence). CDR3 size: 12 residues. CDR3 bases read: TGCAGTGCTAGGGGCCGGAGTGAGACG. It translates to CSARGRSET. In full, the CDR3 reads CSARGRSETQYF.

This CDR3 reads CASSRQGANTEAFF. CDR3 bases read: TGTGCCAGCAGTAGACAGGGAGCGAACACTGAA. The chain links TRBV12-3 or TRBV12-4 to TRBJ1-1; 7 bases are a match to TRBD1. Sequencing ends 3 residues short of the CDR3 end; the germline J gene provides the rest. With 5 bases clipped from V and 1 base from J, the junction kept 4 bases outside the gene matches. The CDR3 has 14 amino acids.

As concerns this clone: The read is 3 residues too short to cover the CDR3 end, so that end is filled in from the germline J gene. V usage is TRBV6-2 or TRBV6-3 and J usage is TRBJ1-2; the D gene is possibly TRBD1 (5 bases). The CDR3 contains 15 residues. Germline-derived CDR1 and CDR2 are MNHEY and SVGEGT. CDR3 protein: CASRMGLAGVYTYTF. The sequenced CDR3 bases are TGTGCCAGCAGGATGGGACTAGCGGGAGTATATACC.

With regard to this clone: The CDR3 end lies 3 residues beyond the end of the read and is filled in from the germline J gene. The J gene is TRBJ2-7, the V gene TRBV7-2; 7 bases fit TRBD2. CDR1 SGHTA and CDR2 FQGNSA come from the germline V gene. Losses at the gene ends were 0 bases for V and 6 bases for J; bases not matched to a gene: 2. The CDR3 sequence is 13 residues long. The CDR3 sequence is CASSLAGGIEQYF. The covered CDR3 bases are TGTGCCAGCAGCTTAGCGGGGGGGATCGAG. Looking up the rest from reference TRBV7-2 and TRBJ2-7 gives the full variable domain: GAGVSQSPSNKVTEKGKDVELRCDPISGHTALYWYRQSLGQGLEFLIYFQGNSAPDKSGLPSDRFSAERTGGSVSTLTIQRTQQEDSAVYLCASSLAGGIEQYFGPGTRLTVT.

As concerns this clone: The read stops 3 residues short of the end of the CDR3; the missing end is completed from the germline J gene. V gene TRBV19 combines with J gene TRBJ2-3; 9 nucleotides match TRBD1. The CDR3 is 13 amino acids. The germline CDR1 and CDR2 sequences are LNHDA and SQIVND (reference sequence). The covered CDR3 bases are TGTGCCACGAGTCAACAGGGGGCTGAGACG. Translation gives CATSQQGAET. The entire CDR3 reads CATSQQGAETQYF.

As to this clone: Sequencing ends 3 residues short of the CDR3 end; the germline J gene provides the rest. The genes are TRBV30 and TRBJ2-4, with 8 bases matching TRBD1. CDR3 length equals 15 residues. CDR1 is GTSNPN and CDR2 is SVGIG in the germline V gene (reference sequence). CDR3 sequence: CAWSVAGGSNYGQYF. The part of the CDR3 DNA that was read is TGTGCCTGGAGTGTAGCAGGGGGCAGTAACTATGGT.

On this clone: The CDR3 end lies 3 residues beyond the end of the read and is filled in from the germline J gene. V gene TRBV29-1 combines with J gene TRBJ2-2, with TRBD1 matching over 9 bases. CDR1 is SQVTM, CDR2 ANQGSEA, per germline. The trim removed 3 bases at V and 7 bases at J, leaving 9 bases unmatched. The CDR3 spans 15 residues. Partial CDR3 DNA: TGCAGCGTTGACTCTAGGGGGACAGGGTACGGGGAG. Translated: CSVDSRGTGYGE. The entire CDR3 sequence reads CSVDSRGTGYGELFF.

A note on this clone: The read ends 3 residues shy of where the CDR3 ends; the end is completed using the germline J gene. The V call is TRBV20-1, the J call TRBJ1-4; D possibly corresponds to TRBD1 (6 bases). V was clipped by 6 bases and J by 8 bases, with 16 bases between them. Per the germline V gene, CDR1 is DFQATT and CDR2 is SNEGSKA (reference sequence). The CDR3 runs 13 residues. CDR3 in amino acids: CSAQDSPGEKLFF. Incomplete CDR3 DNA: TGCAGTGCCCAGGACAGTCCAGGAGAAAAA.

With respect to this clone: The sequenced fragment ends 3 residues before the CDR3 boundary, so the rest is inferred from the germline J gene. The gene calls are TRBV14 and TRBJ1-2; 7 bases match TRBD1. CDR3 length: 13 amino acids. Per germline, CDR1 SGHDN and CDR2 FVKESK. CDR3 sequence: CASSTGTVMGYTF. The sequenced part of the CDR3 DNA is TGTGCCAGCAGCACCGGGACAGTTATGGGC. The full variable domain, with the rest looked up from reference TRBV14 and TRBJ1-2, is EAGVTQFPSHSVIEKGQTVTLRCDPISGHDNLYWYRRVMGKEIKFLLHFVKESKQDESGMPNNRFLAERTGGTYSTLKVQPAELEDSGVYFCASSTGTVMGYTFGSGTRLTVV.

On this clone: The missing CDR3 end, 3 residues past where the read stops, is filled in from the germline J gene. The gene calls are TRBV15 and TRBJ2-7; perhaps TRBD2 as D (6 bases). V was shortened by 3 bases and J by 5 bases, with 17 bases between the two germline ends. Germline assignment: CDR1 LNHNV and CDR2 YYDKDF (reference sequence). The CDR3 sequence is 15 residues long. Incomplete CDR3 DNA: TGTGCCACCAGCAGCCCCTATACTAGCCCCCACGAG. Amino acid sequence: CATSSPYTSPHE. The whole CDR3 protein is CATSSPYTSPHEQYF.

Remarks on this clone: The read ends 3 residues early relative to the CDR3; the germline J gene fills the gap. The chain joins TRBV19 to TRBJ1-1; D perhaps matches TRBD1 (5 bases). This CDR3 has 10 amino acids. Germline lookup yields CDR1 LNHDA and CDR2 SQIVND (reference sequence). The CDR3 bases that were read are TGTGCCAGTAAGGCGGGGGAC. It is translated as CASKAGD. The CDR3 in full is CASKAGDAFF.